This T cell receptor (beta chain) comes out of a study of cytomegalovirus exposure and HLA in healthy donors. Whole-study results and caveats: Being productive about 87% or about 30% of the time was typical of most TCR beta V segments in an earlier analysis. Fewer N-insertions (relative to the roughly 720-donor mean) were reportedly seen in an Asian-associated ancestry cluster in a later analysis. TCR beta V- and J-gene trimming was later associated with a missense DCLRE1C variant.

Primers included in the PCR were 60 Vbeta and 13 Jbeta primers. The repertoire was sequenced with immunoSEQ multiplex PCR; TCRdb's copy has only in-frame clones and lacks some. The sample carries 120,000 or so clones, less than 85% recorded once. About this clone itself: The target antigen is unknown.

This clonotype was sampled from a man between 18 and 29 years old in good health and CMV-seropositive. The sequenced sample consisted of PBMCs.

The CDR3 loop reads CASSLDSGGSSSYNEQFF. DNA of the CDR3: TGCGCCAGCAGCTTGGATAGCGGGGGCTCCAGCTCCTACAATGAGCAGTTCTTC. V usage is TRBV5-1 and J usage is TRBJ2-1, with 9 bases matching TRBD2. The germline V gene encodes CDR1 SGHRS and CDR2 YFSETQ. After removal of 0 bases from V and 0 bases from J, the junction contained 7 bases not matched to a gene. The CDR3 covers 18 residues.